This T cell receptor beta chain was sequenced during a study of T-cell reconstitution after alpha-beta-depleted transplantation in children. Per germline, CDR1 MNHEY and CDR2 SVGEGT. The CDR3 is 14 amino acids. Trimming shortened V by 8 bases and J by 2 bases, and 13 bases separated the two germline ends. Library preparation (for TCRbeta) was performed with unique molecular identifiers. One entry per CDR3 protein results from TCRdb running MiXCR on the PCR reads. The table shows 350,000 to 400,000 distinct CDR3 sequences, with 13% occurring only once. The clonotype originates from a human donor who donated a stem cell graft to a child with Fanconi anemia. The chain couples TRBV6-2 or TRBV6-3 to TRBJ1-5; D uncertain. This specimen was PBMCs, taken from the stem cell graft. The CDR3 nucleotides are TGTGCCAGCTCCCCAGAGGGAGGCAATCAGCCCCAGCATTTT. Its translation: CASSPEGGNQPQHF.